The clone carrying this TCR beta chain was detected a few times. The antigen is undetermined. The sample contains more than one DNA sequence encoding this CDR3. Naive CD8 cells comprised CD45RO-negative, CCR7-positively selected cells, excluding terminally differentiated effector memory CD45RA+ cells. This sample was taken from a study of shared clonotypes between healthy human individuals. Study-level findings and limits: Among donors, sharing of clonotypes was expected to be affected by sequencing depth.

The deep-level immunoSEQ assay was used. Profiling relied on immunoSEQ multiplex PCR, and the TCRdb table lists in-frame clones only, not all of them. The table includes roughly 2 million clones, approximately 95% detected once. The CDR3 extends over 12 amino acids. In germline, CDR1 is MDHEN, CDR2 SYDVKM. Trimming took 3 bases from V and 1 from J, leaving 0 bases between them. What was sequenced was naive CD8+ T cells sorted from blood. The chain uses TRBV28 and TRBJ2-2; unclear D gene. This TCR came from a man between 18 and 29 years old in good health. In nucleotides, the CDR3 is TGTGCCAGCAGTTTGAACACCGGGGAGCTGTTTTTT. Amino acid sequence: CASSLNTGELFF.